This TCR beta chain was recorded in a study of siplizumab effects on memory and regulatory T cells. Study observations and caveats: Both greater diversity than memory cells and a major contribution to the alloresponse seemed to characterize naive T cells.

Points on this clone: Its specificity is unknown.

TCR templates numbering some 100,000 were assayed per sample. Repertoires were generated with immunoSEQ multiplex PCR, while TCRdb's copy carries only in-frame clones and drops some. The sample yields about 100,000 clones, about 90% seen once. The ends were cut back, 6 bases at V and 8 bases at J, with 22 bases in the middle. The CDR3 is 15 amino acids. CDR1 and CDR2 (germline): LNHDA, SQIVND (reference sequence). Sample: CD4+ T cells sorted from blood. V and J are TRBV19 and TRBJ1-2; D not resolved. The sequence was obtained from a human donor in good health. CDR3: CASSPQSDSYQGYTF. The CDR3 DNA reads TGTGCCAGTAGCCCCCAGTCGGACTCATATCAAGGCTACACCTTC.